This T cell receptor (beta chain) stems from a study of molecular identifiers for immune sequencing clone quantification. The CDR3 has 12 amino acids. V lost 4 bases, J lost 5 bases, and 9 bases lay in between. The germline V gene has CDR1 SEHNR and CDR2 FQNEAQ (reference sequence). CD8+CD4-CCR7+CD45RA+ cells were sorted as naive CD8 T cells. TCRdb independently ran MiXCR on the PCR reads; one entry per CDR3 protein. Here the sample spans around 89,000 distinct CDR3 sequences, roughly 20% being singletons. Of note for this clonotype: A much larger clone lies one base from this, so it may be a read error.

The source of this sequence is a human donor in good health. Some libraries in this study had Jurkat cell RNA spiked in. The rearrangement uses TRBV7-9 and TRBJ2-7; D is uncertain. Sequenced sample: naive CD8+ T cells from blood, with Jurkat cell RNA spiked in. The subset was: FACS-sorted CD8+CD4-CCR7+CD45RA+ naive T cells. The CDR3: CASSSVSDEQYF. DNA of the CDR3: TGTGCCAGCAGCTCAGTGTCAGACGAGCAGTACTTC.